The sequence of this T cell receptor (beta chain) was determined in a study of a mutant IDH1 vaccine in newly diagnosed glioma. For the study at large: Vaccines were begun 4-6 weeks after radiotherapy alone, or with temozolomide cycles. Every participant had undergone radiotherapy, temozolomide, or both before, and most underwent both.

The time point denotes: week 23, last vaccination. Every vaccination contained 300 ug of the mutant IDH1 20-mer peptide and was paired with topical imiquimod. Comments on this clone: Its target is not known.

The CDR3 has 19 amino acids. Study findings and constraints: Patients showed vaccine-induced immune responses at a rate of 93.3%. Whatever changes occurred in top peripheral T cell clonotypes seemed unrelated to pseudoprogression.

Produced via immunoSEQ multiplex PCR; TCRdb's table is partial and in-frame only. The sample lists about 44,000 clones; approximately 90% were seen once. This receptor was obtained from a man in his forties or fifties with glioma. The source was PBMCs, collected from a glioma patient whose treatment included an IDH1 peptide vaccine. The chain recombines TRBV21-1 with TRBJ1-6; the table assigns TRBD1, which was not confirmed against the DNA. TRBV21-1 is a pseudogene locus. The CDR3 sequence is CASSIRQCLFPLNDSPLHF. The CDR3 nucleotides read TGTGCCAGCAGCATCCGACAGTGCTTATTCCCCCTAAACGATTCACCCCTCCACTTT.